The 19 T cell receptor beta chains below were found in one sample sequenced in a study of T cells after posttransplantation cyclophosphamide. Produced via immunoSEQ multiplex PCR; TCRdb's table is partial and in-frame only. This sample carries over 20,000 clones, none of them present only once. The sequencing sample was made of PBMCs. These receptors originate from a man aged 50-59 years in good health, CMV-negative, and a related stem cell transplant donor.

There are many counts of this clone. This chain links TRBV5-1 with TRBJ2-1, with D maybe TRBD2 (6 bases). The CDR3 length is 15 residues. V lost 4 bases and J 0 bases, leaving 11 bases between the germline ends. Germline V gene data show CDR1 as SGHRS and CDR2 as YFSETQ. Written as DNA, the CDR3 is TGCGCCAGCAGCACTAGCCCAAGCTCCTACAATGAGCAGTTCTTC. It translates to CASSTSPSSYNEQFF.

In this sample, this clone turned up many times. J is TRBJ2-3 and V is TRBV6-4; TRBD1 agrees at 7 bases. CDR1 and CDR2 (germline): MRHNA, SNTAGT. J lost 2 bases, V lost 5 bases, and 1 base had no gene match. The CDR3 runs 13 residues. The CDR3 region has the DNA TGTGCCAGCAGTACAGGGGCCACAGATACGCAGTATTTT. It codes for CASSTGATDTQYF.

This clone was seen repeatedly, ten times or more. This sequence joins TRBV25-1 and TRBJ1-2; a possible D gene is TRBD1 (5 bases). The CDR3 contains 15 residues. In germline, CDR1 is MGHDK, CDR2 SYGVNS. V dropped 4 bases and J dropped 4 bases, with 16 bases sitting between them. The chain's CDR3 is CASSGVGGVIYGYTF. The DNA for the CDR3 is TGTGCCAGCAGTGGGGTGGGGGGGGTTATCTATGGCTACACCTTC.

This clone was found many times. This chain connects TRBV21-1 to TRBJ2-1; the table calls TRBD2, which could not be checked here. TRBV21-1 is termed a pseudogene. The length of the CDR3 is 17 residues. CDR3 sequence: CASSRARTSGAYNEQFF. The CDR3 DNA reads TGTGCCAGCAGTCGAGCGAGGACTAGCGGGGCCTACAATGAGCAGTTCTTC.

Many counts were recorded for this clone. V is TRBV2 and J is TRBJ2-2, with D perhaps matching TRBD2 (5 bases). Trimming shortened V by 1 base and J by 5 bases, and 17 bases separated the two germline ends. This CDR3 contains 17 residues. The germline gives CDR1 SNHLY, CDR2 FYNNEI. CDR3 nucleotide sequence: TGTGCCAGCAGTGAAGGATCAAGGACTTGGTTAACCGGGGAGCTGTTTTTT. This sequence encodes CASSEGSRTWLTGELFF.

In this sample, this clone turned up many times. V is TRBV27 and J is TRBJ1-1; a possible D gene is TRBD1 (6 bases). CDR1 is MNHEY, CDR2 SMNVEV, per germline (reference sequence). V lost 5 bases and J lost 3, with 13 bases in between. The CDR3 is made up of 14 amino acids. The CDR3 sequence: CASSPAGGHTEAFF. The CDR3 DNA reads TGTGCCAGCAGTCCCGCCGGGGGGCACACTGAAGCTTTCTTT.

At least ten counts were recorded for this clone. This rearrangement joins TRBV28 to TRBJ2-7, with D perhaps matching TRBD2 (6 bases). The germline V gene has CDR1 MDHEN and CDR2 SYDVKM. Between the trimmed V and J ends, which lost 2 bases and 7 bases, there was a span of 6 bases. This CDR3 comprises 11 residues. CDR3 in amino acids: CASSLGREQYF. The CDR3 coding sequence is TGTGCCAGCAGTTTAGGGAGGGAGCAGTACTTC.

Ten or more counts support this clone. This chain links TRBV10-2 with TRBJ2-2, with no clear D. The CDR3 runs to 13 residues. V lost 6 bases, J lost 0 bases, and 5 bases lay in between. Germline CDR1 reads WSHSY; CDR2 reads SAAADI. The CDR3 loop reads CASSPTNTGELFF. CDR3 in DNA: TGCGCCAGCAGCCCTACGAACACCGGGGAGCTGTTTTTT.

This clone has a handful of counts. The V call is TRBV7-9, the J call TRBJ1-2; maybe TRBD1 (6 bases). The CDR3 contains 13 residues. Germline CDR1 and CDR2: SEHNR and FQNEAQ (reference sequence). Trimming shortened V by 5 bases and J by 8 bases, and 15 bases separated the two germline ends. The CDR3 region is CASSAGTGYGYTF. The CDR3 nucleotides are TGTGCCAGCAGCGCCGGTACAGGGTACGGCTACACCTTC.

The sample holds a few counts of this clone. The rearrangement links TRBV7-9 to TRBJ2-3, with D possibly being TRBD1 (6 bases). V lost 5 bases and J 2 bases, leaving 17 bases between the germline ends. CDR1 and CDR2 from the germline V gene are SEHNR and FQNEAQ (reference sequence). This CDR3 comprises 16 residues. CDR3 DNA: TGTGCCAGCAGCCCGTTAGGGGGAGATGCCACAGATACGCAGTATTTT. This codes for CASSPLGGDATDTQYF.

This clone was detected many times. The gene calls are TRBV4-1 and TRBJ1-4, with D maybe TRBD1 (5 bases). V was shortened by 1 base and J by 10 bases, with 13 bases between the two germline ends. The CDR3 sequence is 14 residues long. Germline values: CDR1 MGHRA, CDR2 YSYEKL. The CDR3 is CASSQASGYRKLFF. In DNA form, the CDR3 reads TGCGCCAGCAGCCAAGCATCAGGGTACCGAAAACTGTTTTTT.

This clone was counted ten times or more. J is TRBJ2-2 and V is TRBV5-3; 13 nucleotides align to TRBD2. TRBV5-3 is placed among ORFs of uncertain function. With V trimmed by 3 bases and J by 6 bases, 2 bases remained unmatched. The CDR3 totals 15 residues. DNA of the CDR3: TGTGCCAGAAGCTGGGGACTAGCGGGGCCCGGGGAGCTGTTTTTT. Translation gives CARSWGLAGPGELFF.

This clone was detected ten times or more. The V gene is TRBV7-2, the J gene TRBJ2-1; 11 nucleotides match TRBD2. Unmatched junction bases numbered 6, after V lost 5 bases and J lost 9 bases. Germline CDR1 SGHTA, CDR2 FQGNSA. The CDR3 spans 14 residues. DNA of the CDR3: TGTGCCAGCAGCAATAGCGGGAGGGCCTTTGAGCAGTTCTTC. Protein product: CASSNSGRAFEQFF.

This clone was observed many times. The CDR3 DNA sequence: TGTGCCAGCTCACCTTTCGGACAGGAACAAGAGACCCAGTACTTC. This gives the protein CASSPFGQEQETQYF. The chain uses TRBV18 and TRBJ2-5, with TRBD1 matching 7 bases. The V segment lost 3 bases and the J segment 2 bases; nucleotides outside the gene matches: 6. This CDR3 has 15 residues. The germline V gene encodes CDR1 KGHSH and CDR2 LQKENI.

This clone came up many times. This rearrangement joins TRBV7-2 to TRBJ1-6; TRBD1 might be the D (5 bases). In germline, CDR1 is SGHTA, CDR2 FQGNSA. The CDR3 sequence is 15 residues long. With 0 bases removed from V and 10 bases from J, the gap between germline ends came to 13 bases. The CDR3 DNA reads as TGTGCCAGCAGCTTAGCGCGGGACGTCACATCACCCCTCCACTTT. This gives the protein CASSLARDVTSPLHF.

There are many counts of this clone. The V gene is TRBV10-3, the J gene TRBJ2-7, with TRBD2 as a possible D gene (5 bases). The V gene lost 7 bases and the J gene lost 0 bases, with 19 bases spanning the gap. Germline V CDR1 and CDR2: ENHRY, SYGVKD. This CDR3 has 16 amino acids. The CDR3 DNA follows: TGTGCCATCACAGCGGATATTTCGGCGGCCTCCTACGAGCAGTACTTC. Its translation is CAITADISAASYEQYF.

This clone was recorded many times. The rearrangement uses TRBV7-9 and TRBJ1-5; TRBD1 matches 8 bases. The CDR3 is 14 amino acids. Germline-derived CDR1 and CDR2 are SEHNR and FQNEAQ (reference sequence). V dropped 3 bases and J dropped 5; count of bases not matched to a gene: 3. This CDR3 reads CASSLDREDQPQHF. CDR3 bases: TGTGCCAGCAGCTTGGACAGGGAAGATCAGCCCCAGCATTTT.

Ten or more counts support this clone. The chain joins TRBV18 to TRBJ2-7; the match to TRBD1 covers 7 bases. Per the germline V gene, CDR1 is KGHSH and CDR2 is LQKENI. The CDR3 totals 13 residues. V lost 5 bases and J lost 7; bases outside the gene matches: 8. The CDR3 here is CASSNRGKKEQYF. CDR3 in DNA: TGTGCCAGCTCAAACAGGGGAAAGAAGGAGCAGTACTTC.

Many counts were recorded for this clone. This sequence joins TRBV7-9 and TRBJ2-7; D is perhaps TRBD2 (6 bases). CDR1 SEHNR and CDR2 FQNEAQ come from the germline V gene (reference sequence). The V and J ends lost 5 bases and 6 bases respectively, with 11 bases between them. The CDR3 runs 12 residues. The CDR3 is CASSVWGGEQYF. Written as DNA, the CDR3 is TGTGCCAGCAGCGTCTGGGGAGGCGAGCAGTACTTC.